This T cell receptor (beta chain) was found in a study of shared clonotypes between healthy human individuals. In regard to this clone: Its antigen is unidentified. The identical CDR3 is also encoded by other nucleotide sequences in the sample.

In germline, CDR1 is SQVTM, CDR2 ANQGSEA. CDR3 length equals 12 residues. Trimming pared 4 bases from V and 0 bases from J, leaving 6 bases between. The authors split each subset's genomic DNA evenly across several immunoSEQ plates. Sequencing was performed with immunoSEQ multiplex PCR; in TCRdb, only in-frame clones are kept and a portion is missing. The sample lists approximately 100,000 clones, under 80% occurring once. Study-level findings and limits: Naive subsets usually exceeded memory subsets in estimated richness.

The gene calls are TRBV29-1 and TRBJ1-1; D remains ambiguous. Sequenced material: memory CD8+ T cells sorted from blood. Subset meaning: CD45RO+ cells pooled with CCR7-negative TemRA cells. This receptor was obtained from a man aged 30 to 39 in good health. The CDR3 coding sequence is TGCAGCGTTGCCCTGATGAACACTGAAGCTTTCTTT. Translation: CSVALMNTEAFF.